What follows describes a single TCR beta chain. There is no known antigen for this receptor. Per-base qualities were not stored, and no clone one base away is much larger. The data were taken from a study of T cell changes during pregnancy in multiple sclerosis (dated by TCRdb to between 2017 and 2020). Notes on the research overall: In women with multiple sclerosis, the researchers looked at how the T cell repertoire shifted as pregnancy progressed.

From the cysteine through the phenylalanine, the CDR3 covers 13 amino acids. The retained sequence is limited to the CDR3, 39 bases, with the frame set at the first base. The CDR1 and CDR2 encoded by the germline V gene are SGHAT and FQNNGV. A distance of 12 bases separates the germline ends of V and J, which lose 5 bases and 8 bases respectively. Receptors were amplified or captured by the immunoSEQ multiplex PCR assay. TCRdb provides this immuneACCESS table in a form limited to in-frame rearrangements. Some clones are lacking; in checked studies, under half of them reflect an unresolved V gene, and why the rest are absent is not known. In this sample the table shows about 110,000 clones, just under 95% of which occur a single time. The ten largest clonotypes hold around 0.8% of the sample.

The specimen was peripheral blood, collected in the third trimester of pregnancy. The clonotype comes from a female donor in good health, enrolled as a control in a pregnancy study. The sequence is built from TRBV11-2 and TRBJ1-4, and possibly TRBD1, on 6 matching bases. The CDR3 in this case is CASSQLDREKLFF. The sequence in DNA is TGTGCCAGCAGCCAATTAGACAGGGAAAAACTGTTTTTT.